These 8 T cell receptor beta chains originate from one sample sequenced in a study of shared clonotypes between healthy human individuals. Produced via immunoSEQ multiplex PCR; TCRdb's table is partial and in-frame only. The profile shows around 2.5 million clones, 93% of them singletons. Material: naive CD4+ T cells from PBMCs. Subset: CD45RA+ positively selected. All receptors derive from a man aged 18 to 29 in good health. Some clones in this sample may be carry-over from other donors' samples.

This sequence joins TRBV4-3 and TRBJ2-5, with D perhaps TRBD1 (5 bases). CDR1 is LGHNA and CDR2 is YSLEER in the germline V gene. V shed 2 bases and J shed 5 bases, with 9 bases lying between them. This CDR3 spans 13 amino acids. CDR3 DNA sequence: TGCGCCAGCAGCCAACAGGGTCGGGAGACCCAGTACTTC. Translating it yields CASSQQGRETQYF.

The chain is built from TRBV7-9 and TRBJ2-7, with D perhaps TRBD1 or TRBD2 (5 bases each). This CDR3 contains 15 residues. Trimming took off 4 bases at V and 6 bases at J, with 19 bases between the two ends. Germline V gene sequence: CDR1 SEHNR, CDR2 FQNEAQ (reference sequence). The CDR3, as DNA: TGTGCCAGCAGCTCCGGACCAACTTCGGGGCTCGAGCAGTACTTC. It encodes CASSSGPTSGLEQYF.

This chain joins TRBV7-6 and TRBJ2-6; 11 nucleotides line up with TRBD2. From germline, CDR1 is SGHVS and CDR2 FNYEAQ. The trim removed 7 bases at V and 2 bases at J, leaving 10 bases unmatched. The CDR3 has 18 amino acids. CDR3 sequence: CASKDSGLAETGANVLTF. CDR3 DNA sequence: TGTGCCAGCAAAGACTCGGGACTAGCGGAAACTGGGGCCAACGTCCTGACTTTC.

CDR3: CASTPEGGYEKLFF. The CDR3 region has the DNA TGCGCCAGCACCCCCGAAGGAGGGTACGAAAAACTGTTTTTT. The chain links TRBV5-1 to TRBJ1-4; D is uncertain. The CDR3 extends over 14 amino acids. V gave up 6 bases and J gave up 8 bases, with 17 bases separating them. Germline CDR1 is SGHRS and CDR2 is YFSETQ.

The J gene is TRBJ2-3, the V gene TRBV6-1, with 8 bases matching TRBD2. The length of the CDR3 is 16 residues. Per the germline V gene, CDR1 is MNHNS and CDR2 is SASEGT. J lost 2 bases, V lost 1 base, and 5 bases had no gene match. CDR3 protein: CASSEVVSGNTDTQYF. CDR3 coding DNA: TGTGCCAGCAGTGAAGTAGTTAGCGGGAACACAGATACGCAGTATTTT.

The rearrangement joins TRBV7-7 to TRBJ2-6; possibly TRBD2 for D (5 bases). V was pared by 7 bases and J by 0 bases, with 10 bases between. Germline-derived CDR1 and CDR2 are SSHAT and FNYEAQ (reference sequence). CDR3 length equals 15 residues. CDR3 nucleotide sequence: TGTGCCAGCACCCCGACTACCTCTGGGGCCAACGTCCTGACTTTC. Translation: CASTPTTSGANVLTF.

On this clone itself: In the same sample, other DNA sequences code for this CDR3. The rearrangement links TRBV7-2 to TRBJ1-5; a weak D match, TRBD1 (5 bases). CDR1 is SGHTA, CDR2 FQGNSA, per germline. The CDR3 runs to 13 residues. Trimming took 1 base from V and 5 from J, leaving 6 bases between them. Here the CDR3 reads CASSLVGDQPQHF. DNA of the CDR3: TGTGCCAGCAGCTTAGTAGGGGATCAGCCCCAGCATTTT.

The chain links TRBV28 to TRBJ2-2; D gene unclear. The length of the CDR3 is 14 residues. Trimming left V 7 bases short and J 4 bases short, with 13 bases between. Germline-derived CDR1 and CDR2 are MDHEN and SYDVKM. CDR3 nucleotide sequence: TGTGCCAGCATCGGTGATAGCCGCACCGGGGAGCTGTTTTTT. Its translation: CASIGDSRTGELFF.